These 31 T cell receptor beta chains were sequenced from one sample in a study of blood T cell repertoires in COVID-19. Clones were sequenced by immunoSEQ multiplex PCR, and TCRdb holds only the in-frame ones, with some missing. The data hold tens of thousands of clones, with roughly 85% observed a single time. The material sequenced was peripheral blood. The origin of the receptors is a woman aged 55-69 years with acute or convalescent COVID-19.

The chain links TRBV5-1 to TRBJ1-2, with 7 bases aligning to TRBD1. Unmatched junction bases numbered 5, after V lost 3 bases and J lost 3 bases. Germline V gene data show CDR1 as SGHRS and CDR2 as YFSETQ. The CDR3 is 14 residues long. CDR3 amino acids: CASSYSGTDYGYTF. The CDR3 DNA reads TGCGCCAGCAGCTACTCCGGGACAGACTATGGCTACACCTTC.

The rearrangement links TRBV11-2 to TRBJ1-1, with D possibly being TRBD1 (5 bases). The CDR3 has 13 amino acids. The V and J ends lost 1 base and 4 bases respectively, with 7 bases between them. Germline CDR1 SGHAT, CDR2 FQNNGV. The CDR3 loop is CASSLVGGTEAFF. CDR3 in DNA: TGTGCCAGCAGCTTAGTGGGGGGCACTGAAGCTTTCTTT.

The chain links TRBV4-2 to TRBJ2-5; D gene ambiguous. The CDR3 runs to 14 residues. V was pared by 1 base and J by 5 bases, with 11 bases between. Germline V gene lookup returns CDR1 LGHNA and CDR2 YNFKEQ. CDR3: CASSQAAARETQYF. The DNA of the CDR3 is TGTGCCAGCAGCCAAGCCGCAGCGCGGGAGACCCAGTACTTC.

This clone has only a few counts. This chain links TRBV7-8 with TRBJ2-6, with TRBD2 identical over 10 bases. J lost 0 bases, V lost 1 base, and 6 bases had no gene match. Germline lookup yields CDR1 SGHVS and CDR2 FQNEAQ. This CDR3 comprises 19 residues. The CDR3 spells CASSLVGTSGISGANVLTF. In DNA form, the CDR3 reads TGTGCCAGCAGCTTAGTTGGCACTAGCGGGATCTCTGGGGCCAACGTCCTGACTTTC.

The genes are TRBV24-1 and TRBJ2-5; 14 bases are a match to TRBD2. The CDR3 consists of 17 residues. CDR1 and CDR2 (germline): KGHDR, SFDVKD. With 5 bases clipped from V and 0 bases from J, the junction kept 4 bases outside the gene matches. CDR3 sequence (DNA): TGTGCCACCAGTGCAAGGACTAGCGGGAGGAACCAAGAGACCCAGTACTTC. Amino acid sequence: CATSARTSGRNQETQYF.

The chain links TRBV5-1 to TRBJ2-2, with 11 bases aligning to TRBD1. Trimming took 0 bases from V and 4 from J; bases not matched to a gene: 2. The CDR3 spans 16 residues. Looked up from germline, CDR1 is SGHRS and CDR2 is YFSETQ. The CDR3 loop reads CASSLAGTGGTGELFF. CDR3 sequence (DNA): TGCGCCAGCAGCTTGGCCGGGACAGGGGGCACCGGGGAGCTGTTTTTT.

The table lists this clone with a few counts. The genes are TRBV5-6 and TRBJ2-7; 13 bases line up with TRBD2. J gave up 3 bases and V 4 bases, and 10 bases lay outside the gene matches. Per germline, CDR1 SGHDT and CDR2 YYEEEE. The CDR3 extends over 17 amino acids. CDR3 sequence reads: CASSQGLAGRKNYEQYF. In nucleotides, the CDR3 is TGTGCCAGCAGCCAGGGACTAGCGGGAAGAAAGAACTACGAGCAGTACTTC.

The rearrangement uses TRBV6-1 and TRBJ2-3, with D possibly being TRBD2 (6 bases). Germline CDR1 MNHNS, CDR2 SASEGT. Trimming pared 4 bases from V and 4 bases from J, leaving 21 bases between. The CDR3 sequence is 17 residues long. CDR3 in amino acids: CASSVQRRREWADTQYF. CDR3 in DNA: TGTGCCAGCAGTGTTCAGCGTCGACGGGAGTGGGCAGATACGCAGTATTTT.

By share, this clone ranks as medium-sized. This chain links TRBV3-1 (or the pseudogene TRBV3-2) with TRBJ1-5; no firm D call. Germline V gives CDR1 LGHDT, CDR2 YNNKEL (reference sequence). This CDR3 is 14 amino acids long. V was clipped by 4 bases and J by 1 base, with 8 bases between them. Here the CDR3 reads CASSPTLSNQPQHF. The CDR3, as DNA: TGTGCCAGCAGCCCTACCCTAAGCAATCAGCCCCAGCATTTT.

The V gene is TRBV2, the J gene TRBJ1-2; 8 bases are a match to TRBD1. The CDR3 length is 14 residues. The ends lost 5 bases at V and 8 bases at J; junction bases unmatched: 10. Looked up from germline, CDR1 is SNHLY and CDR2 is FYNNEI. The CDR3 loop is CASSWTGRGGGYTF. CDR3 DNA sequence: TGTGCCAGCAGTTGGACAGGGAGAGGAGGCGGCTACACCTTC.

The chain employs TRBV7-9 and TRBJ1-2; D may be TRBD1 (6 bases). This CDR3 is built from 14 residues. Germline CDR1 SEHNR, CDR2 FQNEAQ (reference sequence). V was pared by 3 bases and J by 4 bases, with 12 bases between. The CDR3 here is CASSLDSSIYGYTF. CDR3 in DNA: TGTGCCAGCAGCTTGGACAGTAGTATCTATGGCTACACCTTC.

V and J are TRBV28 and TRBJ1-2; 10 bases align to TRBD1. CDR3 size: 18 residues. Germline CDR1 MDHEN, CDR2 SYDVKM. The V gene end was trimmed by 5 bases and the J gene end by 8 bases; junction bases not matched to a gene: 20. In nucleotides, the CDR3 is TGTGCCAGCAGTCCTCTGACGCGGGGGAGCGACAGGGGGCAAGGCTACACCTTC. Amino acid sequence: CASSPLTRGSDRGQGYTF.

The V and J genes are TRBV11-2 and TRBJ1-2; 7 bases map to TRBD1. From germline, CDR1 is SGHAT and CDR2 FQNNGV. The ends lost 5 bases at V and 4 bases at J; junction bases unmatched: 4. The CDR3 runs 13 residues. The CDR3: CASSVGQIYGYTF. CDR3 coding DNA: TGTGCCAGCAGCGTGGGACAGATCTATGGCTACACCTTC.

This chain joins TRBV3-1 (or the pseudogene TRBV3-2) and TRBJ2-2; D gene unclear. Germline V gives CDR1 LGHDT, CDR2 YNNKEL (reference sequence). The V and J ends lost 4 bases and 3 bases respectively, with 12 bases between them. CDR3 length equals 15 residues. The DNA for the CDR3 is TGTGCCAGCAGCCTCGGGTCCGCGGACACCGGGGAGCTGTTTTTT. Amino acid sequence: CASSLGSADTGELFF.

CDR3 nucleotide sequence: TGTGCCAGCAGCTTCGGAGGGGGGGTCACAGATACGCAGTATTTT. Translated: CASSFGGGVTDTQYF. The chain employs TRBV7-2 and TRBJ2-3; D is perhaps TRBD2 (7 bases). Between the trimmed V and J ends, which lost 3 bases and 2 bases, there was a span of 12 bases. CDR3 size: 15 residues. Germline CDR1 reads SGHTA; CDR2 reads FQGNSA. The full variable domain, its missing parts supplied by reference TRBV7-2 and TRBJ2-3, is GAGVSQSPSNKVTEKGKDVELRCDPISGHTALYWYRQSLGQGLEFLIYFQGNSAPDKSGLPSDRFSAERTGGSVSTLTIQRTQQEDSAVYLCASSFGGGVTDTQYFGPGTRLTVL.

The chain has TRBV5-1 and TRBJ1-1; 10 bases fit TRBD1. The CDR3 is 15 residues long. CDR1 SGHRS and CDR2 YFSETQ come from the germline V gene. V lost 4 bases to trimming and J lost 7 bases; unmatched junction nucleotides: 10. Written as DNA, the CDR3 is TGCGCCAGCAGCACCACCGGGACAGGGGCTCTTGAAGCTTTCTTT. This codes for CASSTTGTGALEAFF.

V is TRBV6-5 and J is TRBJ1-1; D might be TRBD1 (6 bases). This CDR3 comprises 15 residues. V dropped 6 bases and J dropped 0 bases, with 14 bases sitting between them. CDR1 MNHEY and CDR2 SVGAGI come from the germline V gene. CDR3: CASSRGQALNTEAFF. CDR3 coding DNA: TGTGCCAGCAGCCGGGGACAAGCCCTGAACACTGAAGCTTTCTTT.

The chain is built from TRBV29-1 and TRBJ1-2; D uncertain. The V end was cut by 7 bases, the J end by 8 bases, with 17 bases between. CDR1 is SQVTM, CDR2 ANQGSEA, per germline. The CDR3 has 12 amino acids. The CDR3 DNA is TGCAGCGCCCGCACAGCGGGCGGCGGCTACACCTTC. Translating it yields CSARTAGGGYTF.

The CDR3 nucleotides read TGCGCCAGCAGCTTAGGACAGGGGGAGACCCAGTACTTC. Translating it yields CASSLGQGETQYF. The chain combines TRBV5-1 with TRBJ2-5; 9 nucleotides match TRBD1. This CDR3 has 13 residues. Germline V CDR1 and CDR2: SGHRS, YFSETQ. V was clipped by 2 bases and J by 5 bases; unmatched bases: 1.

The genes are TRBV10-3 and TRBJ1-1; D uncertain. CDR3 length equals 15 residues. CDR1 ENHRY and CDR2 SYGVKD come from the germline V gene. The V and J ends lost 2 bases and 5 bases respectively, with 15 bases between them. The CDR3 sequence: CAISEAGMLGTEAFF. Written as DNA, the CDR3 is TGTGCCATCAGTGAGGCCGGGATGTTGGGGACTGAAGCTTTCTTT.

V is TRBV18 and J is TRBJ1-4; D not certain. This CDR3 region has 14 residues. Germline V gene data show CDR1 as KGHSH and CDR2 as LQKENI. The V gene lost 1 base and the J gene lost 5 bases, with 8 bases spanning the gap. The CDR3 nucleotides are TGTGCCAGCTCACCACAGGGCGGGAATGAAAAACTGTTTTTT. It encodes CASSPQGGNEKLFF.

This chain connects TRBV5-1 to TRBJ2-5, with D possibly matching TRBD2 (6 bases). V lost 3 bases and J lost 2, with 14 bases in between. Germline V gene data show CDR1 as SGHRS and CDR2 as YFSETQ. CDR3 size: 15 residues. CDR3: CASSSYPGLQETQYF. CDR3 nucleotides: TGCGCCAGCAGCTCCTATCCGGGACTGCAAGAGACCCAGTACTTC.

The chain joins TRBV2 to TRBJ1-2; D might be TRBD1 (5 bases). The CDR3 has 13 residues. V gave up 4 bases and J gave up 4 bases, with 10 bases separating them. From germline, CDR1 is SNHLY and CDR2 FYNNEI. Here the CDR3 DNA reads TGTGCCAGCAGTGCCCAGGGTTTCTATGGCTACACCTTC. This encodes CASSAQGFYGYTF.

A few counts support this clone. CDR3 sequence (DNA): TGTGCCAGCTCACCACGGGCGGGGCCCGACGAGCAGTACTTC. It encodes CASSPRAGPDEQYF. V usage is TRBV18 and J usage is TRBJ2-7; D perhaps matches TRBD2 (6 bases). Germline CDR1 and CDR2: KGHSH and LQKENI. This CDR3 region has 14 residues. The V end was cut by 1 base, the J end by 5 bases, with 12 bases between. The entire variable domain, with the rest obtained from reference TRBV18 and TRBJ2-7, is as follows: NAGVMQNPRHLVRRRGQEARLRCSPMKGHSHVYWYRQLPEEGLKFMVYLQKENIIDESGMPKERFSAEFPKEGPSILRIQQVVRGDSAAYFCASSPRAGPDEQYFGPGTRLTVT.

In its sample, this clone ranks as medium-sized (0.01 to 0.1%). The CDR3 DNA follows: TGTGCCAGCAGCCAAGTAATCTTAAATGGCTACACCTTC. It codes for CASSQVILNGYTF. The V call is TRBV14, the J call TRBJ1-2; no clear D. V was pared by 1 base and J by 6 bases, with 9 bases between. CDR1 and CDR2 from the germline V gene are SGHDN and FVKESK. This CDR3 comprises 13 residues.

CDR3 DNA sequence: TGTGCCAGCAGCGTATCAGGGAATGTGGAGACCCAGTACTTC. As protein: CASSVSGNVETQYF. The gene calls are TRBV9 and TRBJ2-5, with D possibly being TRBD1 (5 bases). This CDR3 comprises 14 residues. Trimming stripped 1 base from V and 5 bases from J, with 12 bases between. Germline V gene sequence: CDR1 SGDLS, CDR2 YYNGEE. Drawing the rest from reference TRBV9 and TRBJ2-5, the complete variable domain is DSGVTQTPKHLITATGQRVTLRCSPRSGDLSVYWYQQSLDQGLQFLIQYYNGEERAKGNILERFSAQQFPDLHSELNLSSLELGDSALYFCASSVSGNVETQYFGPGTRLLVL.

V is TRBV7-9 and J is TRBJ1-2; D gene unclear. The germline V gene has CDR1 SEHNR and CDR2 FQNEAQ (reference sequence). V was shortened by 1 base and J by 8 bases, with 8 bases between the two germline ends. There are 12 residues in the CDR3. The CDR3 DNA sequence: TGTGCCAGCAGCTTAGACAGTGTCGGCTACACCTTC. Residues: CASSLDSVGYTF.

This clone was found once. Here the CDR3 reads CASSLFGSSYNEQFF. The CDR3 region has the DNA TGTGCCAGCAGCTTGTTCGGGAGCTCCTACAATGAGCAGTTCTTC. The chain has TRBV5-5 and TRBJ2-1; D is possibly TRBD2 (6 bases). Trimming removed 1 base at V and 0 bases at J, with 8 bases between. The CDR3 sequence is 15 residues long. The germline CDR1 and CDR2 sequences are SGHKS and YYEKEE (reference sequence). The full variable domain, in which reference TRBV5-5 and TRBJ2-1 provide the parts outside the CDR3, is DAGVTQSPTHLIKTRGQQVTLRCSPISGHKSVSWYQQVLGQGPQFIFQYYEKEERGRGNFPDRFSARQFPNYSSELNVNALLLGDSALYLCASSLFGSSYNEQFFGPGTRLTVL.

This chain uses TRBV18 with TRBJ1-6; tentative D call: TRBD1 (6 bases). The CDR3 sequence is 18 residues long. Trimming removed 2 bases from V and 0 bases from J, with 14 bases in between. Looked up from germline, CDR1 is KGHSH and CDR2 is LQKENI. The DNA for the CDR3 is TGTGCCAGCTCACCAAAGACAGGAGCGAGCTCCTATAATTCACCCCTCCACTTT. It translates to CASSPKTGASSYNSPLHF. The variable domain in full, with the rest retrieved from reference TRBV18 and TRBJ1-6, is NAGVMQNPRHLVRRRGQEARLRCSPMKGHSHVYWYRQLPEEGLKFMVYLQKENIIDESGMPKERFSAEFPKEGPSILRIQQVVRGDSAAYFCASSPKTGASSYNSPLHFGNGTRLTVT.

The chain has TRBV5-1 and TRBJ1-6; TRBD1 is a possible D gene (5 bases). CDR1 and CDR2 (germline): SGHRS, YFSETQ. The CDR3 runs to 14 residues. V was pared by 5 bases and J by 5 bases, with 11 bases between. The CDR3 DNA is TGCGCCAGCAGTAAAGGCAGGGATAATTCACCCCTCCACTTT. Amino acid sequence: CASSKGRDNSPLHF.

The chain uses TRBV6-5 and TRBJ2-1; 15 bases are shared with TRBD2. Trimming cost V 4 bases and J 5 bases; bases outside gene matches: 3. The CDR3 consists of 16 residues. In germline, CDR1 is MNHEY, CDR2 SVGAGI. The CDR3 nucleotides are TGTGCCAGCAGTTCGGGACTAGCGGGAGGAAACAATGAGCAGTTCTTC. Its translation: CASSSGLAGGNNEQFF.